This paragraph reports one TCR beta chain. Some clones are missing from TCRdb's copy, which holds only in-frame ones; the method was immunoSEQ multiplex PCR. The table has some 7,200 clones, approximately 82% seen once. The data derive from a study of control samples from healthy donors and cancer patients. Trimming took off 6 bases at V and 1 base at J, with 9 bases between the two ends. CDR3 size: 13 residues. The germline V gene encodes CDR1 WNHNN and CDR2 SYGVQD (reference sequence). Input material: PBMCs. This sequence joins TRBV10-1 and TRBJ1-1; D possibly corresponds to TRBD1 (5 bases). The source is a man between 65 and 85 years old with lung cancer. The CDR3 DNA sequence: TGCGCCAGCAGGACAGCTCCGAACACTGAAGCTTTCTTT. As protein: CASRTAPNTEAFF.